The clone carrying this T cell receptor (beta chain) is judged medium-sized. Its specificity is unknown. Germline V CDR1 and CDR2: WSHSY, SAAADI. The CDR3 totals 14 residues. V was clipped by 9 bases and J by 0 bases, with 14 bases between them. TCRdb's copy holds only in-frame clones and misses some; the assay was immunoSEQ multiplex PCR. The table includes approximately 6,000 clones, roughly 70% detected once. The source of the sample is a study of OX40 agonist ivuxolimab in advanced cancers. Findings of the study overall: At doses 0.1 to 3.0 mg/kg, CD4+ and CD8+ clones expanded.

Sampling times: baseline, cycle 4 day 1, cycle 7 day 1. The source of this sequence is an adult with an advanced solid tumor such as melanoma, head and neck, liver or kidney cancer. Sequenced here: CD4+ or CD8+ T cells sorted from blood, sampled in a trial of the OX40 agonist ivuxolimab. The chain combines TRBV10-2 with TRBJ1-2; D is unclear. In DNA form, the CDR3 reads TGCGCCAGTACCGCCACACCTGCTAACTATGGCTACACCTTC. This sequence encodes CASTATPANYGYTF.